This entry features one T cell receptor beta chain sequence. The source of the sample is a study of cytomegalovirus exposure and HLA in healthy donors. A multiplex PCR was run with 60 Vbeta primers and 13 Jbeta primers. The assay was immunoSEQ multiplex PCR, and TCRdb's table has in-frame clones only and misses some. The repertoire has under 150,000 clones, around three quarters of them found once; the top ten carry more than 2.5%. The CDR3 is 14 residues long. The ends were cut back, 2 bases at V and 1 base at J, with 9 bases in the middle. CDR1 is SGDLS, CDR2 YYNGEE, per germline. The TCR comes from a woman aged 60-75 years in good health and CMV-seropositive. Source material: PBMCs. V is TRBV9 and J is TRBJ1-1; D uncertain. The chain's CDR3 is CASSVAPENTEAFF. CDR3 sequence (DNA): TGTGCCAGCAGCGTGGCCCCAGAGAACACTGAAGCTTTCTTT.